The 26 T cell receptor beta chains below all came from one sample that was sequenced in a study of blood T cell repertoires in COVID-19. TCRdb's table, derived via immunoSEQ multiplex PCR, lists solely in-frame clones and lacks some. The sample has roughly 170,000 clones, 70% to 85% seen once. The sample consisted of peripheral blood. The receptors stem from a human donor in a cohort sampled during active COVID-19.

The CDR3 DNA reads as TGTGCCAGCAGCGTAGCTGACAGAAACACTGAAGCTTTCTTT. It encodes CASSVADRNTEAFF. The chain links TRBV9 to TRBJ1-1; D perhaps matches TRBD1 (5 bases). Germline V gives CDR1 SGDLS, CDR2 YYNGEE. Trimming cost V 0 bases and J 2 bases, with 8 bases left between them. The CDR3 is 14 residues long. The variable domain in full, completed from reference TRBV9 and TRBJ1-1, reads DSGVTQTPKHLITATGQRVTLRCSPRSGDLSVYWYQQSLDQGLQFLIQYYNGEERAKGNILERFSAQQFPDLHSELNLSSLELGDSALYFCASSVADRNTEAFFGQGTRLTVV.

DNA of the CDR3: TGTGCCAGCAGCTTATTATCACAGGGGAGCTCTGGAAACACCATATATTTT. Translation: CASSLLSQGSSGNTIYF. The chain has TRBV7-9 and TRBJ1-3, with TRBD1 identical over 7 bases. The CDR3 is 17 residues long. Trimming took 2 bases from V and 0 from J; bases not matched to a gene: 7. Germline CDR1 SEHNR, CDR2 FQNEAQ (reference sequence). The full variable domain, in which reference TRBV7-9 and TRBJ1-3 provide the parts outside the CDR3, is DTGVSQNPRHKITKRGQNVTFRCDPISEHNRLYWYRQTLGQGPEFLTYFQNEAQLEKSRLLSDRFSAERPKGSFSTLEIQRTEQGDSAMYLCASSLLSQGSSGNTIYFGEGSWLTVV.

The chain couples TRBV5-4 to TRBJ2-2, with 8 nucleotides matching TRBD1. V trimming: 5 bases; J trimming: 2 bases; junction bases outside the gene matches: 5. The CDR3 totals 15 residues. Per germline, CDR1 SGHNT and CDR2 YYREEE (reference sequence). In nucleotides, the CDR3 is TGTGCCAGCAGTCCAGGACAGGGCAACACCGGGGAGCTGTTTTTT. Amino acids: CASSPGQGNTGELFF.

The gene calls are TRBV2 and TRBJ1-2; D remains ambiguous. This CDR3 spans 12 amino acids. The ends were cut back, 6 bases at V and 8 bases at J, with 13 bases in the middle. Germline V CDR1 and CDR2: SNHLY, FYNNEI. The CDR3 protein is CASREGSGGYTF. For the CDR3, the DNA is TGTGCCAGCAGGGAGGGATCCGGGGGCTACACCTTC. The variable domain in full, with the rest retrieved from reference TRBV2 and TRBJ1-2, is EPEVTQTPSHQVTQMGQEVILRCVPISNHLYFYWYRQILGQKVEFLVSFYNNEISEKSEIFDDQFSVERPDGSNFTLKIRSTKLEDSAMYFCASREGSGGYTFGSGTRLTVV.

The chain carries TRBV28 and TRBJ1-1; the D is unclear. The V end lost 5 bases, the J end lost 3 bases, and 10 bases lay between the germline ends. The CDR3 spans 13 residues. Germline CDR1 and CDR2: MDHEN and SYDVKM. This chain's CDR3 is CASSAPVDTEAFF. The CDR3 DNA follows: TGTGCCAGCAGTGCTCCAGTCGACACTGAAGCTTTCTTT.

This sequence joins TRBV9 and TRBJ2-5; a possible D gene is TRBD1 (6 bases). Germline V CDR1 and CDR2: SGDLS, YYNGEE. V lost 3 bases and J 5 bases, leaving 14 bases between the germline ends. The CDR3 is 14 amino acids. CDR3 loop: CASSASDRIETQYF. The CDR3 coding sequence is TGTGCCAGCAGCGCGAGCGACAGGATCGAGACCCAGTACTTC.

This clone was found a few times. This chain joins TRBV5-1 and TRBJ2-7, with D possibly matching TRBD1 (6 bases). The V gene's germline CDR1 is SGHRS and CDR2 YFSETQ. The CDR3 is 14 amino acids. Trimming cost V 2 bases and J 3 bases, with 12 bases left between them. Written as DNA, the CDR3 is TGCGCCAGCAGCTTACAGGGCCGGAACTACGAGCAGTACTTC. Its protein product is CASSLQGRNYEQYF.

CDR3 in DNA: TGTGCCAGCAGCCAAGATAGTGGACAGAGACTTAATCAGCCCCAGCATTTT. It specifies CASSQDSGQRLNQPQHF. This chain links TRBV4-2 with TRBJ1-5; the D gene is possibly TRBD1 (6 bases). This CDR3 has 17 residues. Trimming removed 0 bases from V and 4 bases from J, with 16 bases in between. Germline assignment: CDR1 LGHNA and CDR2 YNFKEQ.

This CDR3 is CASSEFHYEQYF. The CDR3, as DNA: TGTGCCAGCAGTGAATTCCACTACGAGCAGTACTTC. This rearrangement joins TRBV2 to TRBJ2-7; D not certain. The CDR3 is 12 residues long. CDR1 and CDR2 (germline): SNHLY, FYNNEI. With 2 bases removed from V and 3 bases from J, the gap between germline ends came to 5 bases.

The chain links TRBV6-2 or TRBV6-3 to TRBJ2-7; 13 nucleotides line up with TRBD2. Germline V gives CDR1 MNHEY, CDR2 SVGEGT. The V and J ends lost 5 bases and 0 bases, in that order; junction bases with no gene match: 10. CDR3 length: 18 residues. The CDR3 nucleotides are TGTGCCAGCAGTGACGGGTTACTAGCGGGGGGGCCCTCCTACGAGCAGTACTTC. This codes for CASSDGLLAGGPSYEQYF.

This clone was observed once. The CDR3 protein is CASSPRGSSGAFLDTQYF. The CDR3 bases are TGTGCCAGCAGCCCGCGGGGATCTAGCGGGGCCTTCTTAGATACGCAGTATTTT. This chain uses TRBV13 with TRBJ2-3; 9 bases align to TRBD2. From germline, CDR1 is PRHDT and CDR2 FYEKMQ (reference sequence). The CDR3 spans 18 residues. After removal of 5 bases from V and 5 bases from J, the junction contained 17 bases not matched to a gene.

The chain is built from TRBV3-1 (or the pseudogene TRBV3-2) and TRBJ2-7, with 8 bases matching TRBD2. The germline CDR1 and CDR2 sequences are LGHDT and YNNKEL (reference sequence). The CDR3 sequence is 14 residues long. J was trimmed by 5 bases and V by 4 bases; bases with no gene match: 7. The CDR3 loop is CASSLRGGPDEQYF. The DNA for the CDR3 is TGTGCCAGCAGCCTACGGGGGGGCCCCGACGAGCAGTACTTC.

This clone has more than one count but fewer than ten. J is TRBJ2-1 and V is TRBV5-1; 9 bases align to TRBD2. The length of the CDR3 is 16 residues. J lost 6 bases, V lost 4 bases, and 11 bases had no gene match. The germline V gene encodes CDR1 SGHRS and CDR2 YFSETQ. The DNA of the CDR3 is TGCGCCAGCAGCGCCGTCCCGGGACTAGCAGGCAATGAGCAGTTCTTC. This codes for CASSAVPGLAGNEQFF.

This chain uses TRBV5-1 with TRBJ2-5; possibly TRBD1 for D (5 bases). The CDR3 runs 16 residues. V was trimmed by 4 bases and J by 3 bases, leaving 19 bases between them. CDR1 is SGHRS, CDR2 YFSETQ, per germline. The CDR3 here is CASSRPTARFEETQYF. The CDR3 DNA is TGCGCCAGCAGCAGGCCGACAGCCCGGTTTGAAGAGACCCAGTACTTC. The full variable domain, its missing parts supplied by reference TRBV5-1 and TRBJ2-5, is KAGVTQTPRYLIKTRGQQVTLSCSPISGHRSVSWYQQTPGQGLQFLFEYFSETQRNKGNFPGRFSGRQFSNSRSEMNVSTLELGDSALYLCASSRPTARFEETQYFGPGTRLLVL.

The table lists this clone with a count of one. The genes are TRBV19 and TRBJ2-7; tentatively, D is TRBD2 (5 bases). V dropped 3 bases and J dropped 4 bases, with 13 bases sitting between them. Germline CDR1 reads LNHDA; CDR2 reads SQIVND (reference sequence). This CDR3 has 14 residues. The CDR3 loop reads CASSIGLEVYEQYF. CDR3 sequence (DNA): TGTGCCAGTAGTATCGGACTCGAAGTATACGAGCAGTACTTC.

This chain uses TRBV10-1 with TRBJ1-5; D call uncertain. V lost 8 bases to trimming and J lost 0 bases, with 20 bases between them. Germline V gene data show CDR1 as WNHNN and CDR2 as SYGVQD (reference sequence). The CDR3 runs 17 residues. For the CDR3, the DNA is TGCGCCAGCTCGTTCCTCCGGTGGTGTTATAGCAATCAGCCCCAGCATTTT. Its protein product is CASSFLRWCYSNQPQHF.

This clone was recorded once. V is TRBV11-2 and J is TRBJ2-3; tentative D call: TRBD1 (5 bases). The CDR3 spans 18 residues. CDR1 is SGHAT and CDR2 is FQNNGV in the germline V gene. Trimming stripped 1 base from V and 0 bases from J, with 17 bases between. In nucleotides, the CDR3 is TGTGCCAGCAGCTTAGGCATAATCTGGACACCAAGCACAGATACGCAGTATTTT. Amino acid sequence: CASSLGIIWTPSTDTQYF.

The chain is built from TRBV19 and TRBJ1-4; D is uncertain. Germline-derived CDR1 and CDR2 are LNHDA and SQIVND (reference sequence). V gave up 0 bases and J gave up 10 bases, with 3 bases separating them. This CDR3 has 11 residues. This chain's CDR3 is CASSIDLKLFF. The CDR3 nucleotides are TGTGCCAGTAGTATAGACCTAAAACTGTTTTTT.

The rearrangement links TRBV6-5 to TRBJ1-2, with 7 bases that match TRBD1. This CDR3 spans 15 amino acids. Germline loops: CDR1 MNHEY, CDR2 SVGAGI. After removal of 6 bases from V and 0 bases from J, the junction contained 7 bases not matched to a gene. Here the CDR3 DNA reads TGTGCCAGCAGGCAAACAGGGGCCTCTAACTATGGCTACACCTTC. Amino acid sequence: CASRQTGASNYGYTF.

The V call is TRBV6-4, the J call TRBJ1-1; D might be TRBD1 (5 bases). The germline V gene encodes CDR1 MRHNA and CDR2 SNTAGT. The CDR3 runs 15 residues. V lost 6 bases, J lost 5 bases, and 19 bases lay in between. As DNA, the CDR3 is TGTGCCAGCAGCCCCCCGCGGGGGGTAGGGACTGAAGCTTTCTTT. The encoded protein is CASSPPRGVGTEAFF.

The gene calls are TRBV18 and TRBJ1-2, with 9 nucleotides matching TRBD1. V lost 3 bases and J lost 4; bases outside the gene matches: 6. CDR1 is KGHSH, CDR2 LQKENI, per germline. This CDR3 is 15 amino acids long. CDR3 sequence reads: CASSPAGQGSYGYTF. CDR3 coding DNA: TGTGCCAGCTCACCGGCGGGACAGGGAAGCTATGGCTACACCTTC.

V and J are TRBV9 and TRBJ1-2; D is unclear. V was trimmed by 0 bases and J by 4 bases, leaving 10 bases between them. Germline lookup yields CDR1 SGDLS and CDR2 YYNGEE. The CDR3 loop spans 14 amino acids. The CDR3, as DNA: TGTGCCAGCAGCGTAGGGCAGGCCCGCTATGGCTACACCTTC. It is translated as CASSVGQARYGYTF.

This clone has more than one count but fewer than ten. The chain has TRBV4-1 and TRBJ2-7; TRBD1 matches 7 bases. CDR3 length: 13 amino acids. Losses at the gene ends were 9 bases for V and 2 bases for J; bases not matched to a gene: 7. CDR1 is MGHRA, CDR2 YSYEKL, per germline. This chain's CDR3 is CASRQGRAYEQYF. The CDR3 DNA is TGCGCCAGTCGACAGGGACGGGCCTACGAGCAGTACTTC.

The V call is TRBV6-5, the J call TRBJ1-5; 10 nucleotides align to TRBD1. Trimming at V came to 6 bases and at J to 7 bases, leaving 3 bases not matched to a gene. The CDR3 has 13 amino acids. Per germline, CDR1 MNHEY and CDR2 SVGAGI. The CDR3 here is CASSRDRGQPQHF. The CDR3 nucleotides are TGTGCCAGCAGCCGGGACAGGGGCCAGCCCCAGCATTTT.

This clone was counted a few times. The chain uses TRBV6-6 and TRBJ1-5; possibly TRBD1 for D (6 bases). This CDR3 contains 16 residues. V was shortened by 5 bases and J by 0 bases, with 14 bases between the two germline ends. CDR1 and CDR2 (germline): MNHNY, SVGAGI (reference sequence). DNA for the CDR3: TGTGCCAGCAGTCGAACCGGGACATATAGCAATCAGCCCCAGCATTTT. Amino acid sequence: CASSRTGTYSNQPQHF.

CDR3 region: CASSIYMPLGTVNYEQYF. The CDR3 DNA reads TGTGCCAGCAGTATCTATATGCCTCTTGGGACAGTTAACTACGAGCAGTACTTC. The V gene is TRBV27, the J gene TRBJ2-7; 7 bases align to TRBD1. There are 18 residues in the CDR3. V trimming: 5 bases; J trimming: 3 bases; junction bases outside the gene matches: 19. The germline V gene encodes CDR1 MNHEY and CDR2 SMNVEV (reference sequence).